This T cell receptor (beta chain) was sequenced during a study of technical replicates of blood from a few donors. This CDR3 has 13 amino acids. V lost 5 bases and J lost 5; bases outside the gene matches: 2. Germline V gives CDR1 SGHAT, CDR2 FQNNGV. Produced via immunoSEQ multiplex PCR; TCRdb's table is partial and in-frame only. The sample contains 68,000 or so clones, around nine tenths of which appear only once. Sequencing used T cells isolated from PBMCs. This sequence originates from a human donor in good health. This sequence joins TRBV11-2 and TRBJ2-5; 10 bases agree with TRBD1. CDR3 region: CASSGDRGETQYF. In DNA, the CDR3 is TGTGCCAGCAGCGGGGACAGGGGCGAGACCCAGTACTTC.